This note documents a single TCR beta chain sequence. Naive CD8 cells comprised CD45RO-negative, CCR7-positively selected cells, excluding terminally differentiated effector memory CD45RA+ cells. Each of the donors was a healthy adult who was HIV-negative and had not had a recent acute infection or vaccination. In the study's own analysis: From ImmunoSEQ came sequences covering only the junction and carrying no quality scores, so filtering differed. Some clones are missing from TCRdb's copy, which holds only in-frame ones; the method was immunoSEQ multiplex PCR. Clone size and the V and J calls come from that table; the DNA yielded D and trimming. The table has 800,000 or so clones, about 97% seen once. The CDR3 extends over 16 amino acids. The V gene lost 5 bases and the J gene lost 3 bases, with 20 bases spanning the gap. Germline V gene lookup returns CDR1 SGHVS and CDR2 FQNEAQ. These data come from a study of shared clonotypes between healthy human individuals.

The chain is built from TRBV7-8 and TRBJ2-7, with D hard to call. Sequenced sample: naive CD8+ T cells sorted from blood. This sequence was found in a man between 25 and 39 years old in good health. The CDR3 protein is CASSVYSLLDHYEQYF. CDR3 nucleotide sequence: TGTGCCAGCAGCGTTTACAGCCTTCTGGACCACTACGAGCAGTACTTC.